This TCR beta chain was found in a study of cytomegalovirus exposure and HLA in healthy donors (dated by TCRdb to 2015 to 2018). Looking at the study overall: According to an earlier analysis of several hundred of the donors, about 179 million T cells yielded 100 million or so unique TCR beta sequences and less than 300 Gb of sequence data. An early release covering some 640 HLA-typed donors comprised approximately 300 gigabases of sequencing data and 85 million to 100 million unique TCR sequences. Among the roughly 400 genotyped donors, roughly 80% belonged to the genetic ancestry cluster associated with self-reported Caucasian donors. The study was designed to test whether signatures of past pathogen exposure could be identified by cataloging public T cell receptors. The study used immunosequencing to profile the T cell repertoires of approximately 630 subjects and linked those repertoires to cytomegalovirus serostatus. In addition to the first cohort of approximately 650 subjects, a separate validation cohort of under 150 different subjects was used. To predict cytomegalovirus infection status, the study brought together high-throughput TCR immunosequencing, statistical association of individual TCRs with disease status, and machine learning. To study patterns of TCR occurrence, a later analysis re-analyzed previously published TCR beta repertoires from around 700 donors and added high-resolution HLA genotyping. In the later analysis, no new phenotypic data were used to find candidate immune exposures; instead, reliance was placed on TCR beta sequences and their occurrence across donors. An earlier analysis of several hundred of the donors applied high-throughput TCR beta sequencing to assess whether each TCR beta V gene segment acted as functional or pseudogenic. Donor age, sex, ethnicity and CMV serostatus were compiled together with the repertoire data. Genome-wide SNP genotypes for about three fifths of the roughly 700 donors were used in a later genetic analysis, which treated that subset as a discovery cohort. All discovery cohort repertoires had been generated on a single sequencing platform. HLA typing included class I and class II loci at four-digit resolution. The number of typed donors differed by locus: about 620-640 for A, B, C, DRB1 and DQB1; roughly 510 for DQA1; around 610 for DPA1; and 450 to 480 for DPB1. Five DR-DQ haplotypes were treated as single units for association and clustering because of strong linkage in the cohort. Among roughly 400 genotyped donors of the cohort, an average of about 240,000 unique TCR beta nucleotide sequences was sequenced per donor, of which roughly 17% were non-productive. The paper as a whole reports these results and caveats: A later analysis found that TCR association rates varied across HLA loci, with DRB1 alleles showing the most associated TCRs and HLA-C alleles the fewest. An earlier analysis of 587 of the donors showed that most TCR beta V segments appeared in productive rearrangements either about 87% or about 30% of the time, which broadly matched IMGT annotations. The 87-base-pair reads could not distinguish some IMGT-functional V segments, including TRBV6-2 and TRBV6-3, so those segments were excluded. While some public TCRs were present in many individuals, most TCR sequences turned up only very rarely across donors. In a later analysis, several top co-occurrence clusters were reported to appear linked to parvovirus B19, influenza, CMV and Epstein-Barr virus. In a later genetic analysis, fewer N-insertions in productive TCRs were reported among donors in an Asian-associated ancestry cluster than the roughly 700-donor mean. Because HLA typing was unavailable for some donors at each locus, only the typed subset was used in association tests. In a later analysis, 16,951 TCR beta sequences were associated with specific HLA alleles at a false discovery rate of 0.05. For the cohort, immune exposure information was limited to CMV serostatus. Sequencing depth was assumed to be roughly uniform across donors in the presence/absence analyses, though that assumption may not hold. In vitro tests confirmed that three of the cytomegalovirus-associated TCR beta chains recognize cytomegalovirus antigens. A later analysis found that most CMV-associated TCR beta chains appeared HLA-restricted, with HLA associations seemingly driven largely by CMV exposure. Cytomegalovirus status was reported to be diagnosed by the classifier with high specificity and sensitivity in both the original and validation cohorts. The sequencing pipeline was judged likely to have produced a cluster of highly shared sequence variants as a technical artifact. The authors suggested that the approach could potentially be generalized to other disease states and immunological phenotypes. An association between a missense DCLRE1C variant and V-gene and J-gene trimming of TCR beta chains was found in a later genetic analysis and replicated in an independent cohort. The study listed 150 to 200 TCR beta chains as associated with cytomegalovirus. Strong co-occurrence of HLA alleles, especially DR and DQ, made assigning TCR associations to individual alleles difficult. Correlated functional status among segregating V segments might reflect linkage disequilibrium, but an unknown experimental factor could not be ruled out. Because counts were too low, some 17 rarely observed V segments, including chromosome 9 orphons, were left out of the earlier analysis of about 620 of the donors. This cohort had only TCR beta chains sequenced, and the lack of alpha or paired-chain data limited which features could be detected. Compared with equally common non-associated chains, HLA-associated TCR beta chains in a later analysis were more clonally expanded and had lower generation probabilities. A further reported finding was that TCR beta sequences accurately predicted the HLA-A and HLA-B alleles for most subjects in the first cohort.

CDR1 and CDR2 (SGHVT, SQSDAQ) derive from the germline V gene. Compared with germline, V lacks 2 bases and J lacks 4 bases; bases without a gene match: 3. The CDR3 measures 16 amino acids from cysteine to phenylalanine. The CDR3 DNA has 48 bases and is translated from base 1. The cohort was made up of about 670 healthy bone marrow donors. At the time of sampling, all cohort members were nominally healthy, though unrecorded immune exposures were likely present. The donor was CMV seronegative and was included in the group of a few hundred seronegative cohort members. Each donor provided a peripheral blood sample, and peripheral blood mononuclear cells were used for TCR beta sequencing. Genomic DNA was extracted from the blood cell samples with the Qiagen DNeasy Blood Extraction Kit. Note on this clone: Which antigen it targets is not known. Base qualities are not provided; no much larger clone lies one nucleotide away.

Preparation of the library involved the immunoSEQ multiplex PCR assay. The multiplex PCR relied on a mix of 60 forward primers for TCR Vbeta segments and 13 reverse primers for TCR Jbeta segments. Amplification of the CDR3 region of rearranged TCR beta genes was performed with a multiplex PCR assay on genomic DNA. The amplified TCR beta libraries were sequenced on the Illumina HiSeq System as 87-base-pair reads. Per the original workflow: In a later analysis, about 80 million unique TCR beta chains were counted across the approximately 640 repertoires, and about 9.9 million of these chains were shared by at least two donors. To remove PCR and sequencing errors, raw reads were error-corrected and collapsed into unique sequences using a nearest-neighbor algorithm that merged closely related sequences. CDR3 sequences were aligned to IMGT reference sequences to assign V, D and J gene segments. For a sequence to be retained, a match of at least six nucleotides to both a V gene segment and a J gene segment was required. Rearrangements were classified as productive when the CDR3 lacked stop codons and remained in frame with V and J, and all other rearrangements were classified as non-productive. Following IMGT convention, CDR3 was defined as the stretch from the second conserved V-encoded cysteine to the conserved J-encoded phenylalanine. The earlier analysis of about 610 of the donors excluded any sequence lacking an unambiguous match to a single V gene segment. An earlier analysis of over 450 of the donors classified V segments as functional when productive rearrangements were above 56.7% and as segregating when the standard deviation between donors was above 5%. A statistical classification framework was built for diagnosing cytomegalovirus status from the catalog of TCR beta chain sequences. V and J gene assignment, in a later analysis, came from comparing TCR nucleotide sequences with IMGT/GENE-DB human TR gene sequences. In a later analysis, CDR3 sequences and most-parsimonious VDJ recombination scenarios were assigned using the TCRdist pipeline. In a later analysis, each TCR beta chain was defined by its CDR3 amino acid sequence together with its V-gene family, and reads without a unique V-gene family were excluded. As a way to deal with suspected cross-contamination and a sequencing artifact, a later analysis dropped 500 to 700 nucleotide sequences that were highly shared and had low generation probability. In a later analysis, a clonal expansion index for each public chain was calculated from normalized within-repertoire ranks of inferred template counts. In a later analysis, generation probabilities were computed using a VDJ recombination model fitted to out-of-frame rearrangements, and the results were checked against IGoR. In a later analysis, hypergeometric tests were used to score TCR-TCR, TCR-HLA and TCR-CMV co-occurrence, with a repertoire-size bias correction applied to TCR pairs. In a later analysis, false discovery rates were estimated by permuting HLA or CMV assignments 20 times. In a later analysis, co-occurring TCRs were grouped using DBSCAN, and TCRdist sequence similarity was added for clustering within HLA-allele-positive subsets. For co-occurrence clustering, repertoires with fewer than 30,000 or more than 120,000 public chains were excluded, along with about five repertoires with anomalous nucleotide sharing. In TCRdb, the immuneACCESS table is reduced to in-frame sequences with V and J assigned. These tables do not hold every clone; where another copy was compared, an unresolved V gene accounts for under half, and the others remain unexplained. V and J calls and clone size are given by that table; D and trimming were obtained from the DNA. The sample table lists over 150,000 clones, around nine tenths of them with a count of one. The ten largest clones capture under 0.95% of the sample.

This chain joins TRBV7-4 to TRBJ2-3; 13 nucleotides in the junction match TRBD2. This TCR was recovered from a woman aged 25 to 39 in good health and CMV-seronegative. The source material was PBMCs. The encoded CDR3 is CASSLRTSGSADTQYF. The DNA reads TGTGCCAGCAGCTTAAGGACTAGCGGGAGCGCAGATACGCAGTATTTT.